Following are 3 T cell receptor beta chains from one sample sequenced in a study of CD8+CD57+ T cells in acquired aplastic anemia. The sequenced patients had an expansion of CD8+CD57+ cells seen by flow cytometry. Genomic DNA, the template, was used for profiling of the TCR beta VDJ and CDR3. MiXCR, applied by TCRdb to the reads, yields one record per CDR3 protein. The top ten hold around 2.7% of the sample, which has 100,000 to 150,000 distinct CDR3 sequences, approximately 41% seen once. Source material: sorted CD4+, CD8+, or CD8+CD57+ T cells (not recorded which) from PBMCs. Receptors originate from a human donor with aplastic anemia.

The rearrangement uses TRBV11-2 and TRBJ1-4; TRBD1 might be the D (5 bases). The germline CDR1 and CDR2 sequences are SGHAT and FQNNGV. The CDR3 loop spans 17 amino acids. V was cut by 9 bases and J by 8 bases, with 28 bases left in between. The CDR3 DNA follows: TGTGCCAGTAGTATCGAGACACTGGGGCGTATTGGCGAAAAACTGTTTTTT. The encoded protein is CASSIETLGRIGEKLFF.

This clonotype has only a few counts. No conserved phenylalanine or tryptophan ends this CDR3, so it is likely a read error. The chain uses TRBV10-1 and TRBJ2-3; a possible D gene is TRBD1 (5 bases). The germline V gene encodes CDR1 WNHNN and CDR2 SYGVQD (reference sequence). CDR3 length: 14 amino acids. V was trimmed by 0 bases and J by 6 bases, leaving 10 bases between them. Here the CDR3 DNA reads TGCGCCAGCAGTGAGTCCAGGGTCGGGGATACGCAGTATTTG. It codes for CASSESRVGDTQYL.

The DNA for the CDR3 is TGTGCCAGTAGTCCCCGGGACGAGAGACTAGATACGCAGTATTTT. Its protein is CASSPRDERLDTQYF. The rearrangement links TRBV19 to TRBJ2-3; D is perhaps TRBD1 or TRBD2 (5 bases each). CDR3 size: 15 residues. V shed 5 bases and J shed 5 bases, with 17 bases lying between them. Germline assignment: CDR1 LNHDA and CDR2 SQIVND (reference sequence).